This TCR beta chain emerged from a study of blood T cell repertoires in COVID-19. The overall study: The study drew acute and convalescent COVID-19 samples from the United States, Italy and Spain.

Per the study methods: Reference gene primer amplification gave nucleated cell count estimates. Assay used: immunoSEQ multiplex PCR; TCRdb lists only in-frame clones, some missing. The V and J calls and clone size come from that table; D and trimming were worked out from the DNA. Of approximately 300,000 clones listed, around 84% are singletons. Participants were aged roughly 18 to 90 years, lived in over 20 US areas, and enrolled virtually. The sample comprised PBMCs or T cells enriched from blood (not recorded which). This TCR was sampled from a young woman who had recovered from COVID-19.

The chain's CDR3 is CASRTIRQGGYGYTF. DNA of the CDR3: TGTGCCAGCCGGACGATAAGACAGGGAGGCTATGGCTACACCTTC. The chain is built from TRBV28 and TRBJ1-2, with 7 bases lining up with TRBD1. Germline-derived CDR1 and CDR2 are MDHEN and SYDVKM. The length of the CDR3 is 15 residues. The ends lost 8 bases at V and 4 bases at J; junction bases unmatched: 13.